This T cell receptor (beta chain) was identified in a study of T cell repertoires in cytomegalovirus infection. With 6 bases clipped from V and 5 bases from J, the junction kept 4 bases outside the gene matches. Germline-derived CDR1 and CDR2 are MDHEN and SYDVKM. The CDR3 sequence is 13 residues long. TCRdb reprocessed the reads with MiXCR, giving one entry per CDR3 protein. This sample has about 240,000 distinct CDR3 sequences, with roughly an eighth found just once. Many counts were recorded for this clonotype. Sequenced sample: PBMCs. This rearrangement joins TRBV28 to TRBJ2-5, with 9 nucleotides matching TRBD1. The receptor was isolated from a human donor in good health (CMV status not recorded). Some clones in this sample may be carry-over from other donors' samples. This CDR3 is CASRTGGEETQYF. The CDR3 DNA reads as TGTGCCAGCAGAACAGGGGGCGAGGAGACCCAGTACTTC.